This record looks at one TCR beta chain sequence and its context. Its antigen is not identified. The data were produced by immunoSEQ multiplex PCR, yet TCRdb's version contains in-frame clones alone and is incomplete. Of under 50,000 clones in the sample, 75% to 80% are singletons; the top ten hold roughly 7.9%. These data are taken from a study of OX40 agonist ivuxolimab in advanced cancers. Study-wide background: Patients were given ivuxolimab, an antibody that agonizes OX40 (CD134). Patients received intravenous ivuxolimab every 2 weeks at 0.01 to 10 mg/kg. Melanoma, hepatocellular carcinoma, head and neck or renal cell cancer occurred in dose-escalation patients.

Study-wide findings and caveats: Still undetermined is the antigen specificity of the expanded peripheral T cells.

This CDR3 is 15 amino acids long. Germline loops: CDR1 SGHVS, CDR2 FQNEAQ. Between the trimmed V and J ends, which lost 5 bases and 7 bases, there was a span of 20 bases. The specimen was CD4+ or CD8+ T cells sorted from blood, collected in a trial of the OX40 agonist ivuxolimab. This clonotype was sampled from an adult with an advanced solid tumor such as melanoma, head and neck, liver or kidney cancer. This rearrangement joins TRBV7-8 to TRBJ1-2; D perhaps matches TRBD1 (6 bases). The CDR3 spells CASSPTRQAGSGYTF. In DNA form, the CDR3 reads TGTGCCAGCAGCCCCACCCGACAGGCGGGATCTGGCTACACCTTC.